This is a list of T cell receptor beta chains from one sample in a study of cytomegalovirus exposure and HLA in healthy donors. The data were produced by immunoSEQ multiplex PCR, yet TCRdb's version contains in-frame clones alone and is incomplete. This table holds about 63,000 clones, approximately 95% found once. Sequenced sample: PBMCs. Every receptor here comes from a woman younger than 30 in good health and CMV-seropositive. Each CDR3 is given with its conserved first and last residue. The D gene is left open where the match is weak.

>14|TRBV28|TRBD1|TRBJ2-4
TGTGCCAGCCACTCTCGACAGGGTAAAAACATTCAGTACTTC
CASHSRQGKNIQYF
>15|TRBV6-1|TRBD2|TRBJ2-1
TGTGCCAGCAGTGAAGAGCGGGGGACCTACAATGAGCAGTTCTTC
CASSEERGTYNEQFF
>19|TRBV5-1|TRBD2|TRBJ2-1
TGCGCCAGCAGCGTGACCGGGACTAGCGGGGGCCTTGGGCACAATGAGCAGTTCTTC
CASSVTGTSGGLGHNEQFF
>14|TRBV29-1|TRBD2|TRBJ2-5
TGCAGCGTAGAACTAGCGGGGGCGTTAGAGACCCAGTACTTC
CSVELAGALETQYF
>15|TRBV28|TRBD2|TRBJ2-2
TGTGCCAGCAGCCGACGGGGGGTAAACACCGGGGAGCTGTTTTTT
CASSRRGVNTGELFF
>16|TRBV5-1|TRBD1|TRBJ1-1
TGCGCCAGCAGCTTGACAGGGGGCTTCCCTAACACTGAAGCTTTCTTT
CASSLTGGFPNTEAFF
>16|TRBV4-1|TRBD2|TRBJ2-5
TGCGCCAGCAGCCAAGATCCTGGACTAGCGGTTGAGACCCAGTACTTC
CASSQDPGLAVETQYF
>18|TRBV28|TRBD1|TRBJ1-3
TGTGCCAGCACCACCTATCGCGCAGGGGGCTCGGTTGGAAACACCATATATTTT
CASTTYRAGGSVGNTIYF
>14|TRBV6-1|.|TRBJ2-3
TGTGCCAGCAGTGAAATGCCAGGGACAGATACGCAGTATTTT
CASSEMPGTDTQYF
>15|TRBV28|TRBD2|TRBJ2-7
TGTGCCAGCAGTCCTTTAGCGGGGTTTTCCTACGAGCAGTACTTC
CASSPLAGFSYEQYF
>14|TRBV18|.|TRBJ2-1
TGTGCCAGCTCACCGGGACACAACTACAATGAGCAGTTCTTC
CASSPGHNYNEQFF
>12|TRBV29-1|.|TRBJ2-1
TGCAGCGCAACGACAGGTAACAATGAGCAGTTCTTC
CSATTGNNEQFF
>15|TRBV28|TRBD2|TRBJ2-1
TGTGCCAGCAAGATCGGGGGGTACTCCTACAATGAGCAGTTCTTC
CASKIGGYSYNEQFF
>16|TRBV2|TRBD2|TRBJ2-1
TGTGCCAGCAGTTATACGACTAGCGGTTCCTACAATGAGCAGTTCTTC
CASSYTTSGSYNEQFF
>12|TRBV4-1|.|TRBJ2-2
TGCGCCAGCACCCCGGGCACCGGGGAGCTGTTTTTT
CASTPGTGELFF